This T cell receptor (beta chain) was identified during a study of shared clonotypes between healthy human individuals. General study points: Memory subsets generally showed smaller estimated richness than naive subsets did. Clonotypes not shared had lower generation probabilities than those common to all four donors. The study drew on few donors, limiting represented genetic and exposure-history diversity.

Sequencing was performed with immunoSEQ multiplex PCR; in TCRdb, only in-frame clones are kept and a portion is missing. The data show roughly 2,500,000 clones, with roughly 93% seen just once and 0.36% held by the top ten. Germline CDR1 and CDR2: SGHTA and FQGTGA. V lost 5 bases, J lost 5 bases, and 21 bases lay in between. The CDR3 contains 16 residues. Concerning this clone itself: The antigen is unknown.

The receptor was derived from a man between 18 and 29 years old in good health. Some clones in this sample may be carry-over from other donors' samples. This rearrangement joins TRBV7-3 to TRBJ1-1; D possibly corresponds to TRBD1 (5 bases). Sequences were obtained from naive CD4+ T cells from PBMCs. The subset was: CD45RA+ positively selected. CDR3 nucleotide sequence: TGTGCCAGCAGCCCGGACGGAACCGCCAGGGTGACTGAAGCTTTCTTT. Translation gives CASSPDGTARVTEAFF.